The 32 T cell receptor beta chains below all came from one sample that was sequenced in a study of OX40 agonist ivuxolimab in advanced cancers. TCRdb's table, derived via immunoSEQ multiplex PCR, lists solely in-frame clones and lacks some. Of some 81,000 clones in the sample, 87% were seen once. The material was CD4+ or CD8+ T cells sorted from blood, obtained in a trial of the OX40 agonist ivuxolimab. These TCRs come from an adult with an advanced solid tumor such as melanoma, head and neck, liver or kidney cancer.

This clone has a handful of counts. DNA for the CDR3: TGTGCCAGCAGCCAGACTAGCGGGCTCGGTAATGAGCAGTTCTTC. Translated, it gives CASSQTSGLGNEQFF. The V and J genes are TRBV6-5 and TRBJ2-1; 10 bases are a match to TRBD2. V gave up 6 bases and J gave up 7 bases; unmatched junction bases: 9. Germline CDR1 MNHEY, CDR2 SVGAGI. The length of the CDR3 is 15 residues.

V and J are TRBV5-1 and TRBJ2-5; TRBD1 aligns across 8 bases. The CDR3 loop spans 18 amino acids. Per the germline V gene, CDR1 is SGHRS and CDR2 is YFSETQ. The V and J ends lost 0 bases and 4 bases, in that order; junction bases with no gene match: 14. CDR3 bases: TGCGCCAGCAGCTTGGATGTCGCTCGGACAGGGCTTACAGAGACCCAGTACTTC. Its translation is CASSLDVARTGLTETQYF.

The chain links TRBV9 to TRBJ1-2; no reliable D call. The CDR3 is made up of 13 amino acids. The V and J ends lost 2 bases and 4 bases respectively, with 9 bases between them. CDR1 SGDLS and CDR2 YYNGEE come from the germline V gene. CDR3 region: CASSVQRGYGYTF. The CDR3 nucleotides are TGTGCCAGCAGCGTCCAGCGAGGCTATGGCTACACCTTC. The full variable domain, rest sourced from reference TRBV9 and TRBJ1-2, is DSGVTQTPKHLITATGQRVTLRCSPRSGDLSVYWYQQSLDQGLQFLIQYYNGEERAKGNILERFSAQQFPDLHSELNLSSLELGDSALYFCASSVQRGYGYTFGSGTRLTVV.

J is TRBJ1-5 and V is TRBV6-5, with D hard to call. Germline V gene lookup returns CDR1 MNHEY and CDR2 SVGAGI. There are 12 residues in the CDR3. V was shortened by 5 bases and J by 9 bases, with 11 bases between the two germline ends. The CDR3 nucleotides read TGTGCCAGCAGTGAAGCCCCGGGGCCCCAGCATTTT. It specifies CASSEAPGPQHF.

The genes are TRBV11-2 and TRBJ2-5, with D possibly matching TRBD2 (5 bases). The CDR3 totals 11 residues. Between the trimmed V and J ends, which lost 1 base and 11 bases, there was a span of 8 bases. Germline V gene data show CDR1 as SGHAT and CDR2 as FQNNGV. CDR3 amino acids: CASSLAGEQYF. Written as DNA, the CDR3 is TGTGCCAGCAGCTTAGCTGGGGAGCAGTACTTC.

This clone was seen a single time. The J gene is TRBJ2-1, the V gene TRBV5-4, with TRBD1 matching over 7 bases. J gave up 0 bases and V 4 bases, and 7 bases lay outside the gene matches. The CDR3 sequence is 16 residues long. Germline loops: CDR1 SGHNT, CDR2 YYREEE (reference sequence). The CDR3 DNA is TGTGCCAGCAGCCACAAACAGGGGAGCTCCTACAATGAGCAGTTCTTC. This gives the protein CASSHKQGSSYNEQFF.

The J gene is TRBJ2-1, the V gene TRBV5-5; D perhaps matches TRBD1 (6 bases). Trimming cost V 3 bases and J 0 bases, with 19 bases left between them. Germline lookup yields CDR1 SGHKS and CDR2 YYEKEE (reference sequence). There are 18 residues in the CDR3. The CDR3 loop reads CASSSRTGTTSSYNEQFF. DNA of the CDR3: TGTGCCAGCAGCTCTCGCACCGGGACAACTAGCTCCTACAATGAGCAGTTCTTC.

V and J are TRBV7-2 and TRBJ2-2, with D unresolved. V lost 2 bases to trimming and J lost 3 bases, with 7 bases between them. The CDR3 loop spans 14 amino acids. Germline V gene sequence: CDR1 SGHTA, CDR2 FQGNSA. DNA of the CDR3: TGTGCCAGCAGCTTATTCCCCGACACCGGGGAGCTGTTTTTT. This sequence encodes CASSLFPDTGELFF.

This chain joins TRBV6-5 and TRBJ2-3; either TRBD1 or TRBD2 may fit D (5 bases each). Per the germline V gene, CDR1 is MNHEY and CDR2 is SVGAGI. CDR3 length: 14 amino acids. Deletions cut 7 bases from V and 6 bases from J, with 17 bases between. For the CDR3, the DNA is TGTGCCAGCAAAAGAGGGGATAGCCTGGATACGCAGTATTTT. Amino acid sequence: CASKRGDSLDTQYF.

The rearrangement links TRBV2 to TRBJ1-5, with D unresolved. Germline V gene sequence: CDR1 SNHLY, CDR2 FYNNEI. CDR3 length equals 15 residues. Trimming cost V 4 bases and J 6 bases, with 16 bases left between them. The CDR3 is CASSVRTTGSQPQHF. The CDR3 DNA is TGTGCCAGCAGTGTCCGGACCACTGGCAGTCAGCCCCAGCATTTT.

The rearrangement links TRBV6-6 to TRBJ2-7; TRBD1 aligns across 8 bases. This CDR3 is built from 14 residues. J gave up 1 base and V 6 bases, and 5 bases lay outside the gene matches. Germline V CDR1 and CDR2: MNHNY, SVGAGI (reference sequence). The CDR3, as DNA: TGTGCCAGCAGGCTGACAGGGGCTTCCTACGAGCAGTACTTC. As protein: CASRLTGASYEQYF.

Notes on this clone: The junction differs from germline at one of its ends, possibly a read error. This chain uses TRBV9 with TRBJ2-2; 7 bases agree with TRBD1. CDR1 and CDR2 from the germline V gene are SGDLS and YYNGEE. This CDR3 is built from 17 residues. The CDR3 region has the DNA TGTGCCGGCAGCGCGATACTAGGGGGCGCGGTAACCGGGGAGCTGTTTTTT. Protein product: CAGSAILGGAVTGELFF.

The CDR3 bases are TGTGCCAGTAGTGCCCGTCCGACAGCAACTAATGAAAAACTGTTTTTT. Translating it yields CASSARPTATNEKLFF. V and J are TRBV19 and TRBJ1-4, with D possibly being TRBD1 (5 bases). Germline V gives CDR1 LNHDA, CDR2 SQIVND (reference sequence). V was clipped by 5 bases and J by 0 bases, with 13 bases between them. This CDR3 is 16 amino acids long.

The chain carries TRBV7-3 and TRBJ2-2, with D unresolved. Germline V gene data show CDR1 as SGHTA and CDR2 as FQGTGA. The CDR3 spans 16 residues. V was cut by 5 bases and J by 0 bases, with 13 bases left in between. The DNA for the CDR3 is TGTGCCAGCAGCCAAACGGCAATTGCGAACACCGGGGAGCTGTTTTTT. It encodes CASSQTAIANTGELFF. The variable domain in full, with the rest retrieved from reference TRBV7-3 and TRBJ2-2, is GAGVSQTPSNKVTEKGKYVELRCDPISGHTALYWYRQSLGQGPEFLIYFQGTGAADDSGLPNDRFFAVRPEGSVSTLKIQRTERGDSAVYLCASSQTAIANTGELFFGEGSRLTVL.

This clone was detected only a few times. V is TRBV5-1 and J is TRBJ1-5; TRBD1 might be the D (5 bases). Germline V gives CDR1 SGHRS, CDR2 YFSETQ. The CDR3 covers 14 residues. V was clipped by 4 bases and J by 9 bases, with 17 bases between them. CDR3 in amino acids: CASSVDSQSRPQHF. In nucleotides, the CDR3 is TGCGCCAGCAGCGTAGACAGCCAGTCCCGGCCCCAGCATTTT.

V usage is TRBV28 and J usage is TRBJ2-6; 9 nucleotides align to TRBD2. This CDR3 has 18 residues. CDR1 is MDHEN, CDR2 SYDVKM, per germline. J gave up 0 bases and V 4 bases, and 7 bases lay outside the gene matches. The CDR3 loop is CASSSVAGVRSGANVLTF. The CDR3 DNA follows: TGTGCCAGCAGTTCGGTAGCGGGAGTTCGCTCTGGGGCCAACGTCCTGACTTTC.

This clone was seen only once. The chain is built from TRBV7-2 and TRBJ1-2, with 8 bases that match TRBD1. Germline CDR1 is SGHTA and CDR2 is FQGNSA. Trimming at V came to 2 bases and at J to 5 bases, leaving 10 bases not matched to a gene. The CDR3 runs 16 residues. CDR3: CASSLSYRGEAYGYTF. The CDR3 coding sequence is TGTGCCAGCAGCTTATCGTACAGGGGGGAGGCGTATGGCTACACCTTC.

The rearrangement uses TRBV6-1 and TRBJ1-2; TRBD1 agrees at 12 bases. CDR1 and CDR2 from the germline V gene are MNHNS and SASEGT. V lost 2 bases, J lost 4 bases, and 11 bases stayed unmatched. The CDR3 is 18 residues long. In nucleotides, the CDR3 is TGTGCCAGCAGTGAACACCGGGACAGGGGGCGCCCGGCCTATGGCTACACCTTC. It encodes CASSEHRDRGRPAYGYTF.

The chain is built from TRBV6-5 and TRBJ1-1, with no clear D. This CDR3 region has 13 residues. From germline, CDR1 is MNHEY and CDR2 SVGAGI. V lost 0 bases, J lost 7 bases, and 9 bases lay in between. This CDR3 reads CASSYSMGGEAFF. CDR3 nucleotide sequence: TGTGCCAGCAGTTACTCTATGGGAGGTGAAGCTTTCTTT.

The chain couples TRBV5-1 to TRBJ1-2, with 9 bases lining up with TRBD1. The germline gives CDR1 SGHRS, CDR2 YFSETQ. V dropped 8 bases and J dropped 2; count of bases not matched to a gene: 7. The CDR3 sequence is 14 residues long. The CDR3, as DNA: TGCGCCAGTGAACCGACAGGGGGAAACTATGGCTACACCTTC. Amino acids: CASEPTGGNYGYTF.

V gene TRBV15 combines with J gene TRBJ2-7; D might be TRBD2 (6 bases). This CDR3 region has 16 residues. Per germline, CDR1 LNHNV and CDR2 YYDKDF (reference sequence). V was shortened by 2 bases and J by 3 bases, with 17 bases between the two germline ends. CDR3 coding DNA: TGTGCCACCAGCAGAACTAGGGGCCAGGGAGGCTACGAGCAGTACTTC. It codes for CATSRTRGQGGYEQYF.

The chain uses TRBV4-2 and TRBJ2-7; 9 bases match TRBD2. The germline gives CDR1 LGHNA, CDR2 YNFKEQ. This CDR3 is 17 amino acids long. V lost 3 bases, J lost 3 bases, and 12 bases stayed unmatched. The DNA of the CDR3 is TGTGCCAGCAGCCACCTAGCGGGGTCGGGGTCCCACTACGAGCAGTACTTC. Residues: CASSHLAGSGSHYEQYF.

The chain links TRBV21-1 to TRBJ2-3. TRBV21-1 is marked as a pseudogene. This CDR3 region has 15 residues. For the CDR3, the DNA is TGTGCCAGAAAGGGGATGGGGGGCCGAGCAGATACGCAGTATTTT. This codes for CARKGMGGRADTQYF.

CDR3 loop: CASSGYSNQPQHF. As DNA, the CDR3 is TGTGCCAGCAGTGGATATAGCAATCAGCCCCAGCATTTT. This chain uses TRBV28 with TRBJ1-5; no reliable D call. The CDR3 contains 13 residues. Trimming stripped 5 bases from V and 0 bases from J, with 5 bases between. The V gene's germline CDR1 is MDHEN and CDR2 SYDVKM.

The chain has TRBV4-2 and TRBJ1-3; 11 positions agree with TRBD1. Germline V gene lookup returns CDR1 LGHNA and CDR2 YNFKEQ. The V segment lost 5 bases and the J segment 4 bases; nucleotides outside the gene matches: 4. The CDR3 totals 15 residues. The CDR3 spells CASSIRTGGGNTIYF. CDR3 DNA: TGTGCCAGCAGCATCCGGACAGGGGGCGGAAACACCATATATTTT.

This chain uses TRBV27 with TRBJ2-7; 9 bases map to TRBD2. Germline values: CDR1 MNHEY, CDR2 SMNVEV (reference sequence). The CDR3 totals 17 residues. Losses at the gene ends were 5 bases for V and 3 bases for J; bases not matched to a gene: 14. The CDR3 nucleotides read TGTGCCAGCAGTCCCTTGAAACGGACTAGCGAAGACTACGAGCAGTACTTC. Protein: CASSPLKRTSEDYEQYF.

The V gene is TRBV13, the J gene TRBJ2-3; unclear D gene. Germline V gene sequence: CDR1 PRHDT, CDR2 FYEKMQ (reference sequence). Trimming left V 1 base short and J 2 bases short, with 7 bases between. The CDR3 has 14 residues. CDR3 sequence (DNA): TGTGCCAGCAGCTTAGCGTCCGTCACAGATACGCAGTATTTT. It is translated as CASSLASVTDTQYF.

As DNA, the CDR3 is TGCGCCAGCAGCTTGATGGGGGCAGATACGCAGTATTTT. Its translation is CASSLMGADTQYF. The chain has TRBV5-1 and TRBJ2-3; D could derive from TRBD1 or TRBD2 (5 bases each). The length of the CDR3 is 13 residues. V dropped 1 base and J dropped 4 bases, with 7 bases sitting between them. CDR1 is SGHRS, CDR2 YFSETQ, per germline.

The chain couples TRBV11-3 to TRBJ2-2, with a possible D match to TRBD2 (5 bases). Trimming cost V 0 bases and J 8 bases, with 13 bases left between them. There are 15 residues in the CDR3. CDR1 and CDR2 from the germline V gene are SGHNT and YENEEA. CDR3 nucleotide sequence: TGTGCCAGCAGCTTAGATCCATCGGGGTCGGGGGAGCTGTTTTTT. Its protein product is CASSLDPSGSGELFF.

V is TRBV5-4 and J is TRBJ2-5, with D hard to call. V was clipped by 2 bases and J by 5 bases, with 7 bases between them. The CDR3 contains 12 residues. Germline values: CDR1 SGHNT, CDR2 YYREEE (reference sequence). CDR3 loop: CASSFYEETQYF. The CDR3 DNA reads TGTGCCAGCAGCTTTTATGAGGAGACCCAGTACTTC.

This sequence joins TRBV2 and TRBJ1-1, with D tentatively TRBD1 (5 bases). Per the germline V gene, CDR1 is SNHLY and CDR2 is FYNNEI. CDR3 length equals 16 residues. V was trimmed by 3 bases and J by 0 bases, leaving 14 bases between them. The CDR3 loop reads CASSDPATGLNTEAFF. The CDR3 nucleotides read TGTGCCAGCAGTGACCCAGCTACAGGTCTGAACACTGAAGCTTTCTTT. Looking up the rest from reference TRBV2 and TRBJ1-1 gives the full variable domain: EPEVTQTPSHQVTQMGQEVILRCVPISNHLYFYWYRQILGQKVEFLVSFYNNEISEKSEIFDDQFSVERPDGSNFTLKIRSTKLEDSAMYFCASSDPATGLNTEAFFGQGTRLTVV.

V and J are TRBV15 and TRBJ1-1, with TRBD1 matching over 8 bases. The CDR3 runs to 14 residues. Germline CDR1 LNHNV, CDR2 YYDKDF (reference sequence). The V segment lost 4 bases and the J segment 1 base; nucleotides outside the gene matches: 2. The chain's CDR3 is CATSIDRGNTEAFF. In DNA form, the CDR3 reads TGTGCCACCAGCATCGACAGGGGGAACACTGAAGCTTTCTTT.